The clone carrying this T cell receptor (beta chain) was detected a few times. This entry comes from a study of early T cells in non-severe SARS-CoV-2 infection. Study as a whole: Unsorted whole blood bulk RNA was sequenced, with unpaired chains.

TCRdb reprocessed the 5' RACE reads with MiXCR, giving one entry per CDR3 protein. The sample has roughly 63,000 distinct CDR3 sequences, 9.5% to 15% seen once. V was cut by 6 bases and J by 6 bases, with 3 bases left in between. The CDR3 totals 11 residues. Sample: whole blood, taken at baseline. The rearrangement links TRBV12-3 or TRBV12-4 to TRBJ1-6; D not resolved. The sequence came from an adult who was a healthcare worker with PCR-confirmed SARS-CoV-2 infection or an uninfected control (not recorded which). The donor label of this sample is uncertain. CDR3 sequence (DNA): TGTGCCAGCAGCAGTAATTCACCCCTCCACTTT. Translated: CASSSNSPLHF.